The 26 T cell receptor beta chains given below trace back to one sample, sequenced in a study of blood T cell repertoires in COVID-19. Only in-frame clones appear in the TCRdb table, and some are missing; sequencing was by immunoSEQ multiplex PCR. Among about 130,000 clones, roughly four fifths were seen once, and the ten largest hold more than 15%. Source material: PBMCs or T cells enriched from blood (not recorded which). These receptors originate from a man between 25 and 39 years old who had recovered from COVID-19.

This clone was counted only a few times. The rearrangement joins TRBV7-9 to TRBJ2-1, with D perhaps matching TRBD2 (7 bases). This CDR3 is built from 15 residues. The germline V gene has CDR1 SEHNR and CDR2 FQNEAQ (reference sequence). Trimming took 5 bases from V and 4 from J, leaving 15 bases between them. The CDR3 loop is CASSEAGALYNEQFF. CDR3 bases: TGTGCCAGCAGCGAGGCGGGGGCCTTGTACAATGAGCAGTTCTTC.

The chain employs TRBV9 and TRBJ1-2, with D perhaps TRBD1 (6 bases). Trimming removed 2 bases at V and 8 bases at J, with 16 bases between. The V gene's germline CDR1 is SGDLS and CDR2 YYNGEE. The CDR3 is made up of 14 amino acids. The CDR3 loop reads CASSVEQTGGGYTF. Here the CDR3 DNA reads TGTGCCAGCAGCGTCGAACAGACAGGTGGGGGCTACACCTTC. The full variable domain, in which reference TRBV9 and TRBJ1-2 provide the parts outside the CDR3, is DSGVTQTPKHLITATGQRVTLRCSPRSGDLSVYWYQQSLDQGLQFLIQYYNGEERAKGNILERFSAQQFPDLHSELNLSSLELGDSALYFCASSVEQTGGGYTFGSGTRLTVV.

The chain combines TRBV15 with TRBJ2-7; a weak D match, TRBD2 (6 bases). CDR3 length equals 13 residues. Trimming shortened V by 1 base and J by 5 bases, and 9 bases separated the two germline ends. The germline gives CDR1 LNHNV, CDR2 YYDKDF (reference sequence). The CDR3 loop is CATSRGGGNEQYF. Here the CDR3 DNA reads TGTGCCACCAGCAGAGGTGGGGGGAACGAGCAGTACTTC.

V usage is TRBV3-1 (or the pseudogene TRBV3-2) and J usage is TRBJ2-3, with D perhaps matching TRBD1 (6 bases). There are 15 residues in the CDR3. CDR1 and CDR2 (germline): LGHDT, YNNKEL (reference sequence). CDR3 coding DNA: TGTAACAAAAGACCGGCAGGGGACCCCACAGATACGCAGTATTTT. It encodes CNKRPAGDPTDTQYF.

The V call is TRBV21-1, the J call TRBJ2-7; the tabulated D call, TRBD1, remains unverified against the DNA. TRBV21-1 is tagged as a pseudogene. The length of the CDR3 is 14 residues. The CDR3 protein is CASSKADNSYEQYV. DNA for the CDR3: TGTGCCAGCAGCAAAGCGGACAACTCCTACGAGCAGTACGTC.

This chain connects TRBV2 to TRBJ2-3; 12 nucleotides match TRBD2. The CDR3 is made up of 15 amino acids. The germline V gene has CDR1 SNHLY and CDR2 FYNNEI. V was pared by 5 bases and J by 4 bases, with 4 bases of the junction left unmatched. The DNA of the CDR3 is TGTGCCAGCAGTCCACTAGCGGGGGGATCAGATACGCAGTATTTT. It is translated as CASSPLAGGSDTQYF.

The gene calls are TRBV19 and TRBJ2-2; weak D call: TRBD2 (6 bases). Germline V gene sequence: CDR1 LNHDA, CDR2 SQIVND (reference sequence). V lost 9 bases, J lost 7 bases, and 21 bases lay in between. The CDR3 is 15 residues long. The CDR3 nucleotides read TGTGCCAGCAACCCGGGACTCCTTGGGGTCGGGGAGCTGTTTTTT. Its translation is CASNPGLLGVGELFF.

The chain carries TRBV10-3 and TRBJ1-1; D ambiguous. This CDR3 is 14 amino acids long. Germline CDR1 and CDR2: ENHRY and SYGVKD. Trimming removed 10 bases at V and 4 bases at J, with 19 bases between. The CDR3 loop reads CASRDNNEVTEAFF. In DNA form, the CDR3 reads TGTGCCAGCCGGGATAATAACGAAGTCACTGAAGCTTTCTTT.

The chain employs TRBV6-5 and TRBJ1-1; D unresolved. The CDR3 is 14 residues long. Germline assignment: CDR1 MNHEY and CDR2 SVGAGI. Written as DNA, the CDR3 is TGTGCGACGGAGGCAGGCTTCATGAACACTGAAGCTTTCTTT. Its translation is CATEAGFMNTEAFF.

The J gene is TRBJ2-2, the V gene TRBV5-5; weak D call: TRBD1 (5 bases). Germline V gives CDR1 SGHKS, CDR2 YYEKEE (reference sequence). V lost 0 bases and J lost 5, with 5 bases in between. The CDR3 length is 13 residues. The CDR3 sequence is CASSLAGTGELFF. The CDR3 DNA is TGTGCCAGCAGCTTGGCAGGGACCGGGGAGCTGTTTTTT.

Notes on this clone: Other DNA sequences within the sample encode an identical CDR3. This sequence joins TRBV27 and TRBJ1-5; a possible D gene is TRBD1 (5 bases). V dropped 3 bases and J dropped 4 bases, with 7 bases sitting between them. The germline V gene encodes CDR1 MNHEY and CDR2 SMNVEV (reference sequence). The length of the CDR3 is 13 residues. Here the CDR3 DNA reads TGTGCCAGCAGTTTCGACAGAAATCAGCCCCAGCATTTT. Protein: CASSFDRNQPQHF.

V gene TRBV7-9 combines with J gene TRBJ2-5; a possible D gene is TRBD2 (6 bases). CDR1 and CDR2 (germline): SEHNR, FQNEAQ (reference sequence). Between the trimmed V and J ends, which lost 2 bases and 5 bases, there was a span of 9 bases. The CDR3 runs to 13 residues. The CDR3 DNA follows: TGTGCCAGCAGCTTACCGGGAGTTGAGACCCAGTACTTC. This codes for CASSLPGVETQYF.

The chain is built from TRBV3-1 (or the pseudogene TRBV3-2) and TRBJ2-7, with 9 positions matching TRBD1. Looked up from germline, CDR1 is LGHDT and CDR2 is YNNKEL (reference sequence). V was clipped by 5 bases and J by 2 bases; unmatched bases: 7. The CDR3 consists of 15 residues. The CDR3 sequence is CASSDTGGGTYEQYF. The CDR3 DNA sequence: TGTGCCAGCAGCGATACAGGGGGCGGGACCTACGAGCAGTACTTC.

The rearrangement links TRBV15 to TRBJ1-3; D gene uncertain. Germline-derived CDR1 and CDR2 are LNHNV and YYDKDF (reference sequence). CDR3 length: 15 amino acids. Trimming stripped 4 bases from V and 2 bases from J, with 12 bases between. This chain's CDR3 is CATSTRRTTGNTIYF. The DNA of the CDR3 is TGTGCCACCAGCACCAGGAGGACGACTGGAAACACCATATATTTT.

The chain is built from TRBV7-9 and TRBJ1-1; no firm D call. CDR3 length: 14 amino acids. V lost 0 bases and J 5 bases, leaving 10 bases between the germline ends. Germline V gene sequence: CDR1 SEHNR, CDR2 FQNEAQ (reference sequence). This chain's CDR3 is CASSLAAPGTEAFF. The CDR3 nucleotides are TGTGCCAGCAGCTTAGCGGCTCCGGGGACTGAAGCTTTCTTT.

J is TRBJ2-5 and V is TRBV5-4, with a weak D call TRBD1 (5 bases). The CDR3 length is 16 residues. Trimming stripped 4 bases from V and 3 bases from J, with 19 bases between. Germline V gene lookup returns CDR1 SGHNT and CDR2 YYREEE (reference sequence). CDR3 nucleotide sequence: TGTGCCAGCAGCGTAAATGGGGTCAGGGTTGAAGAGACCCAGTACTTC. It specifies CASSVNGVRVEETQYF.

The rearrangement links TRBV19 to TRBJ1-2; 7 bases map to TRBD1. This CDR3 spans 14 amino acids. Trimming at V came to 3 bases and at J to 5 bases, leaving 6 bases not matched to a gene. Germline V gene data show CDR1 as LNHDA and CDR2 as SQIVND (reference sequence). Here the CDR3 reads CASSIQAGGYGYTF. CDR3 sequence (DNA): TGTGCCAGTAGTATTCAAGCAGGGGGGTATGGCTACACCTTC.

This clone was picked up a small number of times. This chain uses TRBV5-1 with TRBJ2-5, with 7 bases matching TRBD2. Looked up from germline, CDR1 is SGHRS and CDR2 is YFSETQ. The CDR3 consists of 16 residues. V trimming: 0 bases; J trimming: 4 bases; junction bases outside the gene matches: 9. The CDR3: CASSLVSGVTGETQYF. In nucleotides, the CDR3 is TGCGCCAGCAGCTTGGTGAGCGGGGTTACGGGAGAGACCCAGTACTTC.

This clone appeared a single time. The chain has TRBV15 and TRBJ2-5, with D perhaps matching TRBD2 (6 bases). Trimming left V 0 bases short and J 1 base short, with 12 bases between. The CDR3 runs to 16 residues. Germline V lookup: CDR1 LNHNV, CDR2 YYDKDF (reference sequence). The CDR3 spells CATSRDWRTTQETQYF. CDR3 bases: TGTGCCACCAGCAGAGATTGGAGGACTACCCAAGAGACCCAGTACTTC.

The count of this clone is one. The chain links TRBV7-2 to TRBJ2-7, with 8 bases aligning to TRBD2. V gave up 3 bases and J gave up 3 bases; unmatched junction bases: 1. Looked up from germline, CDR1 is SGHTA and CDR2 is FQGNSA. This CDR3 has 13 amino acids. The chain's CDR3 is CASSFSGGYEQYV. As DNA, the CDR3 is TGTGCCAGCAGCTTCAGCGGGGGCTACGAGCAGTACGTC.

This clone was detected only once. V usage is TRBV2 and J usage is TRBJ2-3; 8 bases are shared with TRBD2. V lost 1 base, J lost 2 bases, and 2 bases stayed unmatched. Germline CDR1 is SNHLY and CDR2 is FYNNEI. The CDR3 consists of 15 residues. The CDR3 is CASSEGAGATDTQYF. As DNA, the CDR3 is TGTGCCAGCAGTGAAGGAGCGGGAGCCACAGATACGCAGTATTTT. Variable domain in full (rest from reference TRBV2 and TRBJ2-3): EPEVTQTPSHQVTQMGQEVILRCVPISNHLYFYWYRQILGQKVEFLVSFYNNEISEKSEIFDDQFSVERPDGSNFTLKIRSTKLEDSAMYFCASSEGAGATDTQYFGPGTRLTVL.

The sample holds a few counts of this clone. The rearrangement links TRBV29-1 to TRBJ2-3; TRBD2 agrees at 9 bases. Losses at the gene ends were 2 bases for V and 1 base for J; bases not matched to a gene: 10. CDR3 length: 17 residues. CDR1 and CDR2 (germline): SQVTM, ANQGSEA. The CDR3 reads CSVETKREASGTDTQYF. CDR3 sequence (DNA): TGCAGCGTTGAAACGAAGCGGGAGGCCTCAGGCACAGATACGCAGTATTTT.

In its sample, this clone was seen a few times. The chain has TRBV6-5 and TRBJ2-7, with 9 bases aligning to TRBD1. Germline loops: CDR1 MNHEY, CDR2 SVGAGI. This CDR3 is built from 15 residues. With V trimmed by 10 bases and J by 6 bases, 16 bases remained unmatched. Written as DNA, the CDR3 is TGTGCCACCATCAATGGATTACAGGGGGCTGGCGAGCAGTACGTC. Its translation is CATINGLQGAGEQYV.

The CDR3 DNA is TGTGCCAGCAGCCCCGGCGGGACTAGCGGGGTACAAGAGACCCAGTACTTC. Protein: CASSPGGTSGVQETQYF. The chain is built from TRBV7-9 and TRBJ2-5; 13 bases are a match to TRBD2. This CDR3 is built from 17 residues. Germline loops: CDR1 SEHNR, CDR2 FQNEAQ (reference sequence). The ends lost 5 bases at V and 2 bases at J; junction bases unmatched: 8.

This chain connects TRBV14 to TRBJ2-3, with D tentatively TRBD1 (6 bases). From germline, CDR1 is SGHDN and CDR2 FVKESK. V was clipped by 4 bases and J by 4 bases, with 15 bases between them. The CDR3 sequence is 15 residues long. The CDR3 DNA reads as TGTGCCAGCAGCCTCCTACAGGGATTTGCAGATACGCAGTATTTT. Protein product: CASSLLQGFADTQYF.

The J gene is TRBJ1-3, the V gene TRBV11-2; D is unresolved. V was pared by 5 bases and J by 0 bases, with 8 bases between. CDR3 length: 14 amino acids. Germline V CDR1 and CDR2: SGHAT, FQNNGV. CDR3 coding DNA: TGTGCCAGCAGCACCGGGTCCTCTGGAAACACCATATATTTT. It codes for CASSTGSSGNTIYF.